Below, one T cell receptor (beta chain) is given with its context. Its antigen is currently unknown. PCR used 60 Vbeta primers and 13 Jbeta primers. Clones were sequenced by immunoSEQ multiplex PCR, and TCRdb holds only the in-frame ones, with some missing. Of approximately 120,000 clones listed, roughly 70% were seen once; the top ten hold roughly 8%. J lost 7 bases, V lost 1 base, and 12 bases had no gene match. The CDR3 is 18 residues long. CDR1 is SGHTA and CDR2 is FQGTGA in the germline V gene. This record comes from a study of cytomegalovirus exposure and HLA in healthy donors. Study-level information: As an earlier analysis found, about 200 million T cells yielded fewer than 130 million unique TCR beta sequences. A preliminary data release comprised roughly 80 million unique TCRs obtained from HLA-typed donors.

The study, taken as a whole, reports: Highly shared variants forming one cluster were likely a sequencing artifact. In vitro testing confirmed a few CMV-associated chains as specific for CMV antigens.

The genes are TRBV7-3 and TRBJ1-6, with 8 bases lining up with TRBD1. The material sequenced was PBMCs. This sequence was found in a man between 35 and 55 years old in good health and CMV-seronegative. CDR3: CASSLNGRAGGTNSPLHF. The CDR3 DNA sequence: TGTGCCAGCAGCTTAAACGGACGGGCAGGGGGCACGAATTCACCCCTCCACTTT.